The rows below give T cell receptor beta chains drawn from one sample of a study of T cell responses to AZD1222 COVID-19 vaccine. Measured with immunoSEQ multiplex PCR; TCRdb has only the in-frame clones, and not every one. The table lists over 75,000 clones, around 86% of them singletons. This specimen consisted of peripheral blood, obtained on day 0 of AZD1222 vaccination. All receptors derive from an adult in good health. Both conserved end residues are part of each CDR3. Fields, in order: J gene, V gene, clone size, D gene, CDR3 protein, CDR3 DNA. A D gene is named only where the DNA matches it firmly. Size tells how often a clone was seen (once, few, many) or the class of an expanded clone, and some rows leave it out.

TRBJ1-4 TRBV30 - - CAWGMGGDEKLFF TGTGCCTGGGGTATGGGGGGCGACGAAAAACTGTTTTTT
TRBJ2-2 TRBV6-6 - TRBD2 CASSGLAGETGELFF TGTGCCAGCAGTGGGCTAGCGGGAGAGACCGGGGAGCTGTTTTTT
TRBJ2-7 TRBV6-5 - - CASSYSGGDYEQYF TGTGCCAGCAGTTACTCGGGAGGAGACTACGAGCAGTACTTC
TRBJ1-4 TRBV5-1 - TRBD1 CASSSTGTGEKLFF TGCGCCAGCAGCTCTACCGGGACAGGGGAAAAACTGTTTTTT
TRBJ1-1 TRBV4-3 - - CASSQDLLRNTEAFF TGCGCCAGCAGCCAAGATTTGCTCAGGAACACTGAAGCTTTCTTT
TRBJ1-1 TRBV13 once TRBD1 CASSLFRGHDFF TGTGCCAGCAGCTTGTTCAGGGGGCATGATTTCTTT
TRBJ2-3 TRBV5-1 - TRBD2 CASSLVGTSEDTQYF TGCGCCAGCAGCTTGGTTGGGACTAGCGAGGATACGCAGTATTTT
TRBJ2-7 TRBV10-1 - - CASSENIPYEQYF TGCGCCAGCAGTGAGAATATCCCCTACGAGCAGTACTTC
TRBJ1-2 TRBV5-1 - - CASSLGPNTNYGYTF TGCGCCAGCAGCTTGGGACCGAATACTAACTATGGCTACACCTTC
TRBJ2-5 TRBV5-4 - TRBD1 CASSLEGTDQETQYF TGTGCCAGCAGCTTGGAAGGGACAGACCAAGAGACCCAGTACTTC
TRBJ1-4 TRBV29-1 - TRBD1 CSVRTGDMEKLFF TGCAGCGTCCGGACAGGGGATATGGAAAAACTGTTTTTT
TRBJ1-2 TRBV18 once - CASSGLADYGYTF TGTGCCAGCTCGGGACTTGCAGACTATGGCTACACCTTC
TRBJ1-1 TRBV29-1 - - CSVDPYTGLDTEAFF TGCAGCGTTGACCCCTACACAGGGTTGGACACTGAAGCTTTCTTT
TRBJ2-7 TRBV6-5 - - CASSPGTNHEQYF TGTGCCAGCAGTCCCGGGACAAATCACGAGCAGTACTTC
TRBJ1-6 TRBV11-2 - - CASSLIRDGSPLHF TGTGCCAGCAGCTTAATAAGGGATGGGTCACCCCTCCACTTT
TRBJ2-3 TRBV6-1 - TRBD2 CASSELAGADTQYF TGTGCCAGCAGTGAACTAGCGGGGGCAGATACGCAGTATTTT
TRBJ2-5 TRBV9 - - CASSVAGRRGETQYF TGTGCCAGCAGCGTAGCGGGCCGGAGGGGGGAGACCCAGTACTTC
TRBJ2-1 TRBV4-3 - TRBD2 CASSTQLAGKYNEQFF TGCGCCAGCAGCACCCAACTAGCGGGAAAGTACAATGAGCAGTTCTTC
TRBJ2-5 TRBV7-3 - TRBD1 CASSLWGTEEEETQYF TGTGCCAGCAGCTTATGGGGGACAGAAGAAGAAGAGACCCAGTACTTC
TRBJ2-3 TRBV3-1/TRBV3-2 - - CASSQDLIRWASTDTQYF TGTGCCAGCAGCCAAGATCTTATCAGGTGGGCTAGCACAGATACGCAGTATTTT
TRBJ1-2 TRBV6-2/TRBV6-3 - - CASSAWDGYTF TGTGCCAGCAGCGCGTGGGATGGCTACACCTTC
TRBJ2-7 TRBV5-1 - TRBD2 CASSPGLAYEQYF TGCGCCAGCAGCCCGGGACTAGCCTACGAGCAGTACTTC
TRBJ1-2 TRBV6-1 few - CASSEKGEYGYTF TGTGCCAGCAGTGAAAAGGGCGAATATGGCTACACCTTC
TRBJ1-1 TRBV30 - TRBD1 CAWNLGGASTEAFF TGTGCCTGGAATTTAGGGGGCGCGAGCACTGAAGCTTTCTTT
TRBJ2-5 TRBV7-6 - TRBD2 CASSLESGEGRLETQYF TGTGCCAGCAGCTTAGAATCGGGGGAGGGCCGATTGGAGACCCAGTACTTC
TRBJ1-3 TRBV5-3 - - CARSFSRVACYSGNTIYF TGTGCCAGAAGCTTCTCCAGGGTGGCCTGCTACTCTGGAAACACCATATATTTT
TRBJ2-3 TRBV5-4 once - CASSPHTDTQYF TGTGCCAGCAGCCCCCACACAGATACGCAGTATTTT
TRBJ2-7 TRBV18 - TRBD1 CASSPPGQGDLSYEQYF TGTGCCAGCTCACCACCTGGACAGGGGGACCTTTCCTACGAGCAGTACTTC
TRBJ1-2 TRBV12-2 - - CASRLAGQGPPEQGYTF TGTGCAAGTCGCTTAGCCGGACAGGGACCGCCGGAGCAGGGCTACACCTTC
TRBJ2-3 TRBV15 - - CATRAVGVSDTQYF TGTGCCACCAGAGCGGTGGGTGTCTCAGATACGCAGTATTTT
TRBJ1-4 TRBV2 - - CASSPWTVNEKLFF TGTGCCAGCAGTCCATGGACAGTTAATGAAAAACTGTTTTTT
TRBJ1-1 TRBV19 - TRBD1 CASSSDRANTEAFF TGTGCCAGTAGTTCGGACAGGGCGAACACTGAAGCTTTCTTT
TRBJ2-2 TRBV30 - - CAWTNGNTGELFF TGTGCCTGGACCAACGGGAACACCGGGGAGCTGTTTTTT
TRBJ1-2 TRBV29-1 once - CSVETGANYGYTF TGCAGCGTCGAAACAGGAGCTAACTATGGCTACACCTTC
TRBJ1-2 TRBV12-5 - - CASATQTNYGYTF TGTGCTAGTGCTACTCAAACTAACTATGGCTACACCTTC
TRBJ1-5 TRBV27 - - CASRLGGPNQPQHF TGTGCCAGCAGACTTGGGGGCCCTAATCAGCCCCAGCATTTT
TRBJ2-6 TRBV14 - - CASSQDRISRSGANVLTF TGTGCCAGCAGCCAAGATAGAATTTCCCGCTCTGGGGCCAACGTCCTGACTTTC
TRBJ1-5 TRBV19 few TRBD1 CASSALQGAGNQPQHF TGTGCCAGTAGTGCCTTACAGGGGGCAGGCAATCAGCCCCAGCATTTT
TRBJ2-3 TRBV7-6 - - CASSLGQGADTQYF TGTGCCAGCAGCTTAGGGCAGGGCGCAGATACGCAGTATTTT
TRBJ2-3 TRBV29-1 - TRBD2 CSVVGGRNTDTQYF TGCAGCGTTGTAGGCGGGAGAAACACAGATACGCAGTATTTT
TRBJ1-4 TRBV6-5 - - CASSYSSPGFEEKLFF TGTGCCAGCAGTTACTCGAGCCCAGGGTTTGAAGAAAAACTGTTTTTT
TRBJ1-5 TRBV15 - TRBD1 CATSRDLGGYSNQPQHF TGTGCCACCAGCAGAGATCTAGGGGGCTATAGCAATCAGCCCCAGCATTTT
TRBJ2-1 TRBV29-1 - - CSVGELDEQFF TGCAGCGTTGGGGAACTCGATGAGCAGTTCTTC
TRBJ2-7 TRBV4-1 - TRBD2 CASSPQWTSGSSYEQYF TGCGCCAGCAGCCCCCAGTGGACTAGCGGGAGCTCCTACGAGCAGTACTTC
TRBJ2-1 TRBV24-1 - TRBD2 CATSDPPTSGNEQFF TGTGCCACCAGTGATCCCCCGACTAGCGGCAATGAGCAGTTCTTC
TRBJ1-3 TRBV2 - - CAVGGRSGNTIYF TGTGCCGTGGGAGGACGCTCTGGAAACACCATATATTTT
TRBJ2-2 TRBV19 once - CASSPQGDTGELFF TGTGCCAGTAGTCCACAGGGAGACACCGGGGAGCTGTTTTTT
TRBJ1-1 TRBV20-1 - - CSASNFEGIEAFF TGCAGTGCTAGTAATTTTGAGGGGATTGAAGCTTTCTTT
TRBJ2-6 TRBV18 - - CASSPGGNGANVLTF TGTGCCAGCTCACCAGGAGGGAATGGGGCCAACGTCCTGACTTTC
TRBJ2-7 TRBV19 - - CASSRRGPTYEQYF TGTGCCAGTAGTAGACGGGGACCAACCTACGAGCAGTACTTC
TRBJ2-5 TRBV5-1 - - CASSTEETQYF TGCGCCAGCAGCACAGAAGAGACCCAGTACTTC
TRBJ1-5 TRBV12-3/TRBV12-4 - - CASSARFGQPQHF TGTGCCAGCAGTGCTCGGTTTGGGCAGCCCCAGCATTTT
TRBJ1-1 TRBV11-2 - - CASSRAENTEAFF TGTGCCAGCAGCCGGGCCGAGAACACTGAAGCTTTCTTT
TRBJ2-7 TRBV7-9 - TRBD1 CASSPRQGAVYEQYF TGTGCCAGCAGCCCACGACAGGGGGCGGTGTACGAGCAGTACTTC
TRBJ1-2 TRBV5-1 - - CASSLDGGVPYGYTF TGCGCCAGCAGCTTGGATGGGGGCGTCCCTTATGGCTACACCTTC